A single sample is the source of the 30 T cell receptor beta chains below, sequenced in a study of blood T cell repertoires in COVID-19. TCRdb's copy holds only in-frame clones and misses some; the assay was immunoSEQ multiplex PCR. This table has 120,000 to 150,000 clones, around four fifths appearing once. Sequencing was carried out using PBMCs or T cells enriched from blood (not recorded which). The receptors shown here come from a woman between 45 and 60 years old with acute COVID-19.

The chain couples TRBV28 to TRBJ2-7; 9 bases fit TRBD2. The CDR3 extends over 14 amino acids. From germline, CDR1 is MDHEN and CDR2 SYDVKM. With 3 bases clipped from V and 7 bases from J, the junction kept 7 bases outside the gene matches. In DNA, the CDR3 is TGTGCCAGCAGTTTCGTAGCGGGAGTGGGGGAGCAGTACTTC. Protein: CASSFVAGVGEQYF.

The chain couples TRBV6-5 to TRBJ1-1, with 7 positions matching TRBD1. The junction had 11 bases not matched to a gene; V was cut back by 7 bases and J by 6 bases. This CDR3 contains 14 residues. Germline V gene sequence: CDR1 MNHEY, CDR2 SVGAGI. The DNA for the CDR3 is TGTGCCAGCACTCCTCGACAGGGAAAACCTGAAGCTTTCTTT. It translates to CASTPRQGKPEAFF.

V usage is TRBV7-2 and J usage is TRBJ1-6; the D gene is possibly TRBD1 (5 bases). Germline V CDR1 and CDR2: SGHTA, FQGNSA. With 4 bases removed from V and 14 bases from J, the gap between germline ends came to 12 bases. This CDR3 region has 12 residues. CDR3 nucleotide sequence: TGTGCCAGCAGCTCGGGGGGAATCGCCCTCCACTTT. It specifies CASSSGGIALHF.

The chain is built from TRBV7-8 and TRBJ2-7, with TRBD1 matching over 8 bases. This CDR3 spans 18 amino acids. Trimming took 5 bases from V and 7 from J; bases not matched to a gene: 22. Germline V gene data show CDR1 as SGHVS and CDR2 as FQNEAQ. CDR3 nucleotides: TGTGCCAGCAGCCTACACCCCAACGACAGGGGTCCCTCAGGGGAGCAGTACTTC. Translation gives CASSLHPNDRGPSGEQYF.

The rearrangement joins TRBV19 to TRBJ2-1, with TRBD1 matching over 10 bases. Germline V lookup: CDR1 LNHDA, CDR2 SQIVND (reference sequence). This CDR3 contains 14 residues. Losses at the gene ends were 6 bases for V and 7 bases for J; bases not matched to a gene: 6. The CDR3 DNA sequence: TGTGCCAGTAGCCGACAGGGGGCGGGAAATGAGCAGTTCTTC. Its translation is CASSRQGAGNEQFF.

In this sample, this clone turned up a few times. This rearrangement joins TRBV29-1 to TRBJ1-4, with a possible D match to TRBD1 (6 bases). The CDR3 runs 13 residues. The V end lost 5 bases, the J end lost 4 bases, and 11 bases lay between the germline ends. Germline CDR1 is SQVTM and CDR2 is ANQGSEA. CDR3 DNA sequence: TGCAGCGTTTCCCAGGGGAGTAATGAAAAACTGTTTTTT. Its translation: CSVSQGSNEKLFF.

The chain links TRBV7-3 to TRBJ2-3; 10 bases line up with TRBD2. Germline V CDR1 and CDR2: SGHTA, FQGTGA. The CDR3 spans 17 residues. The J segment lost 1 base and the V segment lost 4 bases, leaving 8 bases of the junction unmatched. CDR3 sequence (DNA): TGTGCCAGCAGCTCTACCCCAGCGGGAGGGCGCACAGATACGCAGTATTTT. This gives the protein CASSSTPAGGRTDTQYF.

The chain is built from TRBV7-3 and TRBJ2-3; TRBD1 might be the D (6 bases). Germline V gene data show CDR1 as SGHTA and CDR2 as FQGTGA. The CDR3 is 16 residues long. The V end lost 1 base, the J end lost 4 bases, and 15 bases lay between the germline ends. CDR3 in amino acids: CASSLNNRAVPDTQYF. Written as DNA, the CDR3 is TGTGCCAGCAGCTTAAATAACAGGGCCGTACCAGATACGCAGTATTTT.

The rearrangement links TRBV3-1 (or the pseudogene TRBV3-2) to TRBJ1-6; 7 bases map to TRBD1. Per the germline V gene, CDR1 is LGHDT and CDR2 is YNNKEL (reference sequence). The CDR3 is 15 amino acids. V lost 4 bases, J lost 3 bases, and 3 bases stayed unmatched. The CDR3 nucleotides are TGTGCCAGCAGCCGGGGACAGAACTATAATTCACCCCTCCACTTT. Translated, it gives CASSRGQNYNSPLHF.

This sequence joins TRBV12-5 and TRBJ2-1; a weak D match, TRBD1 (5 bases). There are 15 residues in the CDR3. Germline-derived CDR1 and CDR2 are LGHNT and FRNRAP. Trimming pared 6 bases from V and 0 bases from J, leaving 12 bases between. The CDR3 DNA is TGTGCTAGTGGCCCTAGGGGTAGCTCCTACAATGAGCAGTTCTTC. This translates into CASGPRGSSYNEQFF.

The chain recombines TRBV9 with TRBJ2-7; 7 bases fit TRBD2. Germline CDR1 is SGDLS and CDR2 is YYNGEE. This CDR3 contains 14 residues. J gave up 3 bases and V 0 bases, and 3 bases lay outside the gene matches. CDR3 DNA: TGTGCCAGCAGCGTAGGCGGGGGAGGCTACGAGCAGTACTTC. It codes for CASSVGGGGYEQYF.

The chain links TRBV7-9 to TRBJ2-4, with D unresolved. Trimming took off 2 bases at V and 0 bases at J, with 5 bases between the two ends. Germline V gene lookup returns CDR1 SEHNR and CDR2 FQNEAQ (reference sequence). The CDR3 is made up of 14 amino acids. The CDR3 DNA sequence: TGTGCCAGCAGCTTAACAGTAGCCAAAAACATTCAGTACTTC. Residues: CASSLTVAKNIQYF.

The chain combines TRBV29-1 with TRBJ2-3; 12 nucleotides match TRBD2. There are 14 residues in the CDR3. The trim removed 7 bases at V and 8 bases at J, leaving 10 bases unmatched. Germline CDR1 SQVTM, CDR2 ANQGSEA. CDR3 coding DNA: TGCAGCGGGGAGACTAGCGGGGGATCTGGTACGCAGTATTTT. Translation gives CSGETSGGSGTQYF.

The chain has TRBV3-1 (or the pseudogene TRBV3-2) and TRBJ2-5; a possible D gene is TRBD2 (6 bases). V dropped 3 bases and J dropped 4 bases, with 15 bases sitting between them. Germline CDR1 reads LGHDT; CDR2 reads YNNKEL (reference sequence). The length of the CDR3 is 15 residues. The CDR3 DNA reads as TGTGCCAGCAGCCAGACGACGGGGGTAGGAGAGACCCAGTACTTC. This translates into CASSQTTGVGETQYF.

This rearrangement joins TRBV5-6 to TRBJ1-5; 11 nucleotides match TRBD1. The V gene's germline CDR1 is SGHDT and CDR2 YYEEEE. Unmatched junction bases numbered 6, after V lost 1 base and J lost 3 bases. The CDR3 sequence is 17 residues long. CDR3 region: CASSLLGTGGNNQPQHF. Here the CDR3 DNA reads TGTGCCAGCAGCTTGCTTGGGACAGGGGGTAACAATCAGCCCCAGCATTTT.

The chain couples TRBV5-1 to TRBJ1-1, with D maybe TRBD1 (6 bases). The CDR3 runs 17 residues. V lost 0 bases to trimming and J lost 3 bases, with 18 bases between them. The V gene's germline CDR1 is SGHRS and CDR2 YFSETQ. DNA for the CDR3: TGCGCCAGCAGCTTGGTCGGACAGACAATAGGGGACACTGAAGCTTTCTTT. Protein sequence: CASSLVGQTIGDTEAFF. Full variable domain (missing parts from reference TRBV5-1 and TRBJ1-1): KAGVTQTPRYLIKTRGQQVTLSCSPISGHRSVSWYQQTPGQGLQFLFEYFSETQRNKGNFPGRFSGRQFSNSRSEMNVSTLELGDSALYLCASSLVGQTIGDTEAFFGQGTRLTVV.

The V gene is TRBV28, the J gene TRBJ1-1, with a tentative D call TRBD1 (6 bases). This CDR3 contains 15 residues. V lost 7 bases to trimming and J lost 5 bases, with 20 bases between them. Germline assignment: CDR1 MDHEN and CDR2 SYDVKM. The CDR3 reads CASTSGAGGSTEAFF. The CDR3 nucleotides read TGTGCCAGCACATCAGGGGCGGGGGGCTCAACTGAAGCTTTCTTT.

The gene calls are TRBV7-2 and TRBJ1-1; D gene ambiguous. Germline V gene data show CDR1 as SGHTA and CDR2 as FQGNSA. Deletions cut 3 bases from V and 1 base from J, with 15 bases between. This CDR3 has 16 amino acids. CDR3 bases: TGTGCCAGCAGCTTCCACCCCGATCCAGGGAACACTGAAGCTTTCTTT. It translates to CASSFHPDPGNTEAFF. Full variable domain (missing parts from reference TRBV7-2 and TRBJ1-1): GAGVSQSPSNKVTEKGKDVELRCDPISGHTALYWYRQSLGQGLEFLIYFQGNSAPDKSGLPSDRFSAERTGGSVSTLTIQRTQQEDSAVYLCASSFHPDPGNTEAFFGQGTRLTVV.

The chain combines TRBV5-4 with TRBJ2-5; D perhaps matches TRBD2 (5 bases). V shed 4 bases and J shed 2 bases, with 12 bases lying between them. The germline gives CDR1 SGHNT, CDR2 YYREEE (reference sequence). This CDR3 has 14 residues. In nucleotides, the CDR3 is TGTGCCAGCAGCCCGGGGAAGGCGCAAGAGACCCAGTACTTC. Its protein is CASSPGKAQETQYF. Using reference TRBV5-4 and TRBJ2-5 for the parts outside the CDR3, the full variable domain is ETGVTQSPTHLIKTRGQQVTLRCSSQSGHNTVSWYQQALGQGPQFIFQYYREEENGRGNFPPRFSGLQFPNYSSELNVNALELDDSALYLCASSPGKAQETQYFGPGTRLLVL.

A word on this clone: Compared with germline, one end of the junction differs, possibly owing to a read error. The CDR3 sequence is CASNEQGALNYGYTF. As DNA, the CDR3 is TGTGCCAGCAATGAACAGGGGGCCCTAAACTATGGCTACACCTTC. This chain uses TRBV2 with TRBJ1-2, with 9 bases matching TRBD1. The CDR3 runs 15 residues. Per germline, CDR1 SNHLY and CDR2 FYNNEI.

The chain has TRBV5-5 and TRBJ2-2, with a tentative D call TRBD1 (6 bases). The CDR3 length is 15 residues. The germline V and J ends were trimmed by 2 bases and 0 bases, with 8 bases remaining between them. Looked up from germline, CDR1 is SGHKS and CDR2 is YYEKEE (reference sequence). CDR3 coding DNA: TGTGCCAGCAGCTTCGGGACACCGAACACCGGGGAGCTGTTTTTT. Amino acid sequence: CASSFGTPNTGELFF.

This rearrangement joins TRBV14 to TRBJ1-2, with TRBD1 as a possible D gene (5 bases). Looked up from germline, CDR1 is SGHDN and CDR2 is FVKESK. Trimming left V 1 base short and J 4 bases short, with 19 bases between. The CDR3 loop spans 17 amino acids. CDR3 protein: CASSQGIWRQTAYGYTF. In nucleotides, the CDR3 is TGTGCCAGCAGCCAAGGGATTTGGCGGCAGACAGCCTATGGCTACACCTTC.

The chain's CDR3 is CASSLTGTGSYGYTF. The DNA for the CDR3 is TGTGCCAGCAGCTTAACTGGGACAGGGTCGTATGGCTACACCTTC. This chain links TRBV7-9 with TRBJ1-2, with 9 bases identical to TRBD1. Germline V gene sequence: CDR1 SEHNR, CDR2 FQNEAQ (reference sequence). With 2 bases clipped from V and 5 bases from J, the junction kept 6 bases outside the gene matches. The CDR3 covers 15 residues.

This clone occurred once. This chain uses TRBV5-6 with TRBJ1-1; 7 bases line up with TRBD1. CDR1 and CDR2 (germline): SGHDT, YYEEEE. The CDR3 contains 15 residues. The V gene end was trimmed by 3 bases and the J gene end by 5 bases; junction bases not matched to a gene: 10. CDR3 sequence: CASSSDDRDGTEAFF. The CDR3 DNA reads as TGTGCCAGCAGCTCAGACGACAGGGATGGAACTGAAGCTTTCTTT.

The chain combines TRBV6-1 with TRBJ1-2; D might be TRBD1 (5 bases). The CDR3 covers 16 residues. Trimming stripped 2 bases from V and 5 bases from J, with 18 bases between. Per the germline V gene, CDR1 is MNHNS and CDR2 is SASEGT. The CDR3 here is CASSETLGAPQYGYTF. In nucleotides, the CDR3 is TGTGCCAGCAGTGAAACGCTAGGGGCCCCTCAGTATGGCTACACCTTC.

This sequence joins TRBV12-5 and TRBJ2-4; TRBD2 might be the D (6 bases). Looked up from germline, CDR1 is LGHNT and CDR2 is FRNRAP. Trimming shortened V by 9 bases and J by 8 bases, and 17 bases separated the two germline ends. The CDR3 consists of 13 residues. The CDR3 region has the DNA TGTGCTAGCACGGGAGTCACTACTGACATTCAGTACTTC. It specifies CASTGVTTDIQYF. Combining the CDR3 with reference TRBV12-5 and TRBJ2-4 gives the whole variable domain DARVTQTPRHKVTEMGQEVTMRCQPILGHNTVFWYRQTMMQGLELLAYFRNRAPLDDSGMPKDRFSAEMPDATLATLKIQPSEPRDSAVYFCASTGVTTDIQYFGAGTRLSVL.

This rearrangement joins TRBV10-3 to TRBJ2-2; 11 bases agree with TRBD2. Germline CDR1 is ENHRY and CDR2 is SYGVKD. With 3 bases clipped from V and 5 bases from J, the junction kept 5 bases outside the gene matches. The CDR3 is made up of 16 amino acids. CDR3 bases: TGTGCCATCAGTGATGGTACTAGCGGGAGAACCGGGGAGCTGTTTTTT. As protein: CAISDGTSGRTGELFF.

CDR3 coding DNA: TGTGCCAGCAGCCCACGACATGACAGGGGGCGGACCGGGGAGCTGTTTTTT. Its protein product is CASSPRHDRGRTGELFF. The chain is built from TRBV5-4 and TRBJ2-2; TRBD1 agrees at 10 bases. J was trimmed by 5 bases and V by 4 bases; bases with no gene match: 11. Germline loops: CDR1 SGHNT, CDR2 YYREEE (reference sequence). The CDR3 covers 17 residues.

V and J are TRBV19 and TRBJ2-1, with D possibly TRBD1 on 6 matching bases. The CDR3 totals 15 residues. V was shortened by 4 bases and J by 8 bases, with 18 bases between the two germline ends. Germline assignment: CDR1 LNHDA and CDR2 SQIVND (reference sequence). CDR3 region: CASSSRTDATHEQFF. Here the CDR3 DNA reads TGTGCCAGTAGTAGTCGGACAGACGCGACCCATGAGCAGTTCTTC.

This clone has a single count. The chain couples TRBV7-2 to TRBJ2-1; tentatively, D is TRBD2 (6 bases). CDR3 size: 14 residues. V was shortened by 2 bases and J by 4 bases, with 9 bases between the two germline ends. Per germline, CDR1 SGHTA and CDR2 FQGNSA. The DNA for the CDR3 is TGTGCCAGCAGCTTATCACGGGGGTACAATGAGCAGTTCTTC. This codes for CASSLSRGYNEQFF.